The next 14 T cell receptor beta chains were all read from a single sample in a study of blood T cell repertoires in COVID-19. Using immunoSEQ multiplex PCR, the repertoire was profiled, and TCRdb retains in-frame clones only, with some absent. Of over 110,000 clones in the sample, over 75% were seen once. Sequenced input: PBMCs or T cells enriched from blood (not recorded which). These receptors were taken from a man aged 50 to 59 in a cohort exposed to, infected with or recovered from COVID-19 (not recorded which).

The chain links TRBV6-1 to TRBJ1-1, with D possibly matching TRBD1 (5 bases). Germline CDR1 and CDR2: MNHNS and SASEGT. The CDR3 length is 11 residues. V dropped 11 bases and J dropped 4 bases, with 11 bases sitting between them. The DNA for the CDR3 is TGTGCCGGGGGGGGAGGCACTGAAGCTTTCTTT. This gives the protein CAGGGGTEAFF.

The chain has TRBV19 and TRBJ2-1; 14 bases fit TRBD2. The CDR3 runs 15 residues. V shed 6 bases and J 9 bases; nucleotides not matched to a gene: 7. Germline V CDR1 and CDR2: LNHDA, SQIVND (reference sequence). In DNA, the CDR3 is TGTGCCAGTAGCAGACTAGCGGGAGGGGAGGGTGAGCAGTTCTTC. This sequence encodes CASSRLAGGEGEQFF.

The chain is built from TRBV6-5 and TRBJ2-7; D possibly corresponds to TRBD2 (6 bases). The V end was cut by 5 bases, the J end by 0 bases, with 11 bases between. The CDR3 consists of 14 residues. The V gene's germline CDR1 is MNHEY and CDR2 SVGAGI. CDR3 nucleotide sequence: TGTGCCAGCAGTATGGGGGGAAGCTCCTACGAGCAGTACTTC. This translates into CASSMGGSSYEQYF.

The chain joins TRBV3-1 (or the pseudogene TRBV3-2) to TRBJ2-3; 12 bases are a match to TRBD2. V lost 4 bases and J lost 5; bases outside the gene matches: 7. In germline, CDR1 is LGHDT, CDR2 YNNKEL (reference sequence). This CDR3 is built from 16 residues. CDR3 protein: CASSRRTSGTRDTQYF. For the CDR3, the DNA is TGTGCCAGCAGCCGACGGACTAGCGGGACCAGAGATACGCAGTATTTT.

The rearrangement uses TRBV7-4 and TRBJ1-4; TRBD1 matches 9 bases. V lost 5 bases and J lost 6; bases outside the gene matches: 4. Germline CDR1 is SGHVT and CDR2 is SQSDAQ. The CDR3 extends over 14 amino acids. The CDR3 sequence is CASSNRGRDEKLFF. The CDR3 coding sequence is TGTGCCAGCAGCAACAGGGGGCGCGATGAAAAACTGTTTTTT.

This clone turned up a few times. The chain links TRBV29-1 to TRBJ1-2, with D possibly matching TRBD1 (6 bases). Trimming stripped 3 bases from V and 4 bases from J, with 9 bases between. Germline CDR1 is SQVTM and CDR2 is ANQGSEA. The CDR3 is made up of 12 amino acids. The CDR3 here is CSVEGRGYGYTF. CDR3 nucleotides: TGCAGCGTTGAGGGCAGGGGCTATGGCTACACCTTC.

The CDR3 DNA reads as TGTGCCACCAGTGATTTGACTAGCGGCGACCTTCCGGGGGAGCTGTTTTTT. Protein: CATSDLTSGDLPGELFF. The chain links TRBV24-1 to TRBJ2-2; 8 nucleotides match TRBD2. Trimming at V came to 0 bases and at J to 8 bases, leaving 10 bases not matched to a gene. Germline loops: CDR1 KGHDR, CDR2 SFDVKD. CDR3 length equals 17 residues.

The rearrangement uses TRBV7-8 and TRBJ2-1; TRBD2 aligns across 9 bases. The CDR3 spans 14 residues. From germline, CDR1 is SGHVS and CDR2 FQNEAQ. Germline trimming cut 1 base from V and 6 bases from J; bases unmatched to any gene: 1. CDR3 in DNA: TGTGCCAGCAGCTTAGGCGGGGGGGCCAATGAGCAGTTCTTC. This codes for CASSLGGGANEQFF.

The chain employs TRBV7-9 and TRBJ2-5; D remains unclear. V was pared by 8 bases and J by 2 bases, with 15 bases between. This CDR3 is built from 14 residues. Germline V gene lookup returns CDR1 SEHNR and CDR2 FQNEAQ (reference sequence). Written as DNA, the CDR3 is TGTGCCAGCCCCCCGGTCTGTAGACAAGAGACCCAGTACTTC. Amino acid sequence: CASPPVCRQETQYF.

V gene TRBV10-1 combines with J gene TRBJ1-1, with TRBD1 matching 7 bases. V gave up 8 bases and J gave up 4 bases; unmatched junction bases: 7. The CDR3 length is 13 residues. Germline CDR1 reads WNHNN; CDR2 reads SYGVQD (reference sequence). The CDR3, as DNA: TGCGCCAGCTCCCCGACAGGGCCCACTGAAGCTTTCTTT. Its protein product is CASSPTGPTEAFF.

The rearrangement joins TRBV2 to TRBJ1-2; D not certain. The germline CDR1 and CDR2 sequences are SNHLY and FYNNEI. V lost 5 bases and J 4 bases, leaving 14 bases between the germline ends. The CDR3 sequence is 14 residues long. The CDR3 DNA reads TGTGCCAGCAGTCCTGCTACGGGGTCCTATGGCTACACCTTC. Amino acid sequence: CASSPATGSYGYTF.

In its sample, this clone was seen once. The V and J genes are TRBV4-3 and TRBJ1-4; possibly TRBD1 for D (5 bases). This CDR3 is 15 amino acids long. Trimming removed 3 bases at V and 4 bases at J, with 12 bases between. Germline lookup yields CDR1 LGHNA and CDR2 YSLEER. The CDR3 DNA follows: TGCGCCAGCAGCCAGGTCAGGGATTTTAATGAAAAACTGTTTTTT. As protein: CASSQVRDFNEKLFF.

In its sample, this clone was seen once. The genes are TRBV5-1 and TRBJ2-2; 9 bases are a match to TRBD1. This CDR3 has 15 residues. The germline CDR1 and CDR2 sequences are SGHRS and YFSETQ. With 4 bases clipped from V and 7 bases from J, the junction kept 8 bases outside the gene matches. The CDR3 sequence is CASSRKGTGIGELFF. The CDR3 bases are TGCGCCAGCAGCCGAAAGGGGACAGGGATCGGGGAGCTGTTTTTT. The full variable domain, completed using reference TRBV5-1 and TRBJ2-2, is KAGVTQTPRYLIKTRGQQVTLSCSPISGHRSVSWYQQTPGQGLQFLFEYFSETQRNKGNFPGRFSGRQFSNSRSEMNVSTLELGDSALYLCASSRKGTGIGELFFGEGSRLTVL.

This clone was seen only once. The chain has TRBV7-8 and TRBJ2-3; 7 bases line up with TRBD2. Trimming cost V 5 bases and J 2 bases; bases outside gene matches: 4. This CDR3 has 14 amino acids. The germline V gene has CDR1 SGHVS and CDR2 FQNEAQ. CDR3: CASSTRDYTDTQYF. The CDR3, as DNA: TGTGCCAGCAGCACTCGGGACTACACAGATACGCAGTATTTT.